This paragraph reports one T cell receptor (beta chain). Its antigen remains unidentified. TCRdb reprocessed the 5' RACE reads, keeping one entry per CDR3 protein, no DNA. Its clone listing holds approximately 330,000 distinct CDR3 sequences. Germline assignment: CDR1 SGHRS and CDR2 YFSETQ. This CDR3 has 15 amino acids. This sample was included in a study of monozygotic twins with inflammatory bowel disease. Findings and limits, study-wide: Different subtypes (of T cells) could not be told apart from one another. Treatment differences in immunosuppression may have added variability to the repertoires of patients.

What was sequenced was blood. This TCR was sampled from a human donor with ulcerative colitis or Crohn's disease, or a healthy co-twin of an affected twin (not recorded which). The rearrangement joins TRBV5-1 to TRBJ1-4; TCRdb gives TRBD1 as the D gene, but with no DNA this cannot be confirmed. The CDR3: CASSLEAGQGEKLFF.